The clone carrying this TCR beta chain appeared many times. Its antigen is currently unknown. The data derive from a study of CD8 T cells in ankylosing spondylitis. For TCR beta, libraries came from quantitative 5'-RACE with molecular barcodes. TCRdb used MiXCR to reprocess the 5' RACE reads, holding one entry per CDR3 protein. The table records approximately 250,000 distinct CDR3 sequences, roughly a tenth of them present only once. The CDR3 has 11 amino acids. CDR1 and CDR2 from the germline V gene are SGHRS and YFSETQ. With 0 bases removed from V and 3 bases from J, the gap between germline ends came to 0 bases. Study-wide findings and caveats: The study looked at matched synovial fluid samples from ankylosing spondylitis patients. Disease-linked clones were reported to be significantly enriched there. A motif in TCR beta, a set of seven to nine highly homologous variants, appeared characteristic of ankylosing spondylitis blood. Reactive arthritis synovial fluid and blood were previously reported to contain some motif variants.

Sequenced material: blood, either unsorted or a sorted T cell fraction (not recorded which). The sequence was collected from a male donor with ankylosing spondylitis or in good health (not recorded which). This chain joins TRBV5-1 and TRBJ1-2; unclear D gene. CDR3: CASSLDYGYTF. Written as DNA, the CDR3 is TGCGCCAGCAGCTTGGACTATGGCTACACCTTC.